The text below deals with one TCR beta chain. Its antigen is not identified. These data originate in a study of brain metastases from non-small cell lung cancer. Regarding the study as a whole: Metastases had sparse T cells but largely shared repertoires with primaries. T-cell clones appeared expanded in nearly 65% of brain metastases relative to matched primary tumors. Brain metastases had lower T-cell infiltration than primary tumors.

The CDR3 has 16 residues. From germline, CDR1 is WNHNN and CDR2 SYGVQD (reference sequence). The V and J ends lost 3 bases and 0 bases respectively, with 15 bases between them. Assay: immunoSEQ multiplex PCR; the TCRdb copy retains only in-frame clones and omits some. The repertoire holds 5,500 to 6,500 clones, roughly 80% seen once, with around 7.4% in the top ten. Sequencing input: primary lung tumor tissue. This clonotype was sampled from a donor aged 40 or over with non-small cell lung cancer. The rearrangement links TRBV10-1 to TRBJ2-7, with no clear D. The CDR3 bases are TGCGCCAGCAGTGAATTAAAGGGTACCCGCTCCTACGAGCAGTACTTC. This encodes CASSELKGTRSYEQYF.